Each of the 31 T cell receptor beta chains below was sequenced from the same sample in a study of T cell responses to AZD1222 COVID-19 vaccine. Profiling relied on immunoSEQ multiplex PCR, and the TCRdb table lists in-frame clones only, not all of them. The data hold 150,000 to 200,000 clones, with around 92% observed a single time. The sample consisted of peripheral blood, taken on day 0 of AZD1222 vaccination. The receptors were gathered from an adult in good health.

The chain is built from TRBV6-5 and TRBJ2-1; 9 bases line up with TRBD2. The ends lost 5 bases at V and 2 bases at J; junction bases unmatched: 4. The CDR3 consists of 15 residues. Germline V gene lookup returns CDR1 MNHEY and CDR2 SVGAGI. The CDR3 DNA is TGTGCCAGCAGTAAGCTAGCGGGGACCTACAATGAGCAGTTCTTC. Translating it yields CASSKLAGTYNEQFF.

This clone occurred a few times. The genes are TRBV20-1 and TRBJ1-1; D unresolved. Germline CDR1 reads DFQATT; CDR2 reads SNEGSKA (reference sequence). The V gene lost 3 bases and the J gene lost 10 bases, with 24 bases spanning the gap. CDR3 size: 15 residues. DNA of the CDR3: TGCAGTGCTAGTCCCCAGGCTCGCGGATTATCCTTAGCTTTCTTT. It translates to CSASPQARGLSLAFF.

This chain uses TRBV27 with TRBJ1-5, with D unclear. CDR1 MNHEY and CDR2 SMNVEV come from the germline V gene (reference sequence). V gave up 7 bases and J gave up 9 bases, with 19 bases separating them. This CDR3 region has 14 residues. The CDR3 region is CASTSTPTAGPQHF. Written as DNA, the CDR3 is TGTGCCAGCACCTCCACCCCCACGGCTGGGCCCCAGCATTTT.

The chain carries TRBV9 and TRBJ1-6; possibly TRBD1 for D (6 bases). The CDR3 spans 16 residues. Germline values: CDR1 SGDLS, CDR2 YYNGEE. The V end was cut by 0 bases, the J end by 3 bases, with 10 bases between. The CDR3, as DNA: TGTGCCAGCAGCGTAGGACAGGCGGACTATAATTCACCCCTCCACTTT. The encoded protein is CASSVGQADYNSPLHF.

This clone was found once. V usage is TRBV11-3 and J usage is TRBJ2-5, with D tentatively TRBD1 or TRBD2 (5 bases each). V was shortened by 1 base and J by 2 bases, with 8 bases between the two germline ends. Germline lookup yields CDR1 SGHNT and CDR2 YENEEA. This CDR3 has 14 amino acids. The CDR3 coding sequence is TGTGCCAGCAGCTTAGGTGGGACGCAAGAGACCCAGTACTTC. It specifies CASSLGGTQETQYF. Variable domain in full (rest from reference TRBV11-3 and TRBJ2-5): EAGVVQSPRYKIIEKKQPVAFWCNPISGHNTLYWYLQNLGQGPELLIRYENEEAVDDSQLPKDRFSAERLKGVDSTLKIQPAELGDSAVYLCASSLGGTQETQYFGPGTRLLVL.

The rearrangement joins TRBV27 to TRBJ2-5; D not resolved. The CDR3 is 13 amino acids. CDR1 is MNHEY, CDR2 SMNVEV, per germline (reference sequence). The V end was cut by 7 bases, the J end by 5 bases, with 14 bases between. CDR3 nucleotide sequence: TGTGCCAGCAAGACGGGTCCGAGGGAGACCCAGTACTTC. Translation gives CASKTGPRETQYF.

The CDR3 nucleotides are TGTGCCAGCAGCCAAGATACAGGGTTGGACGAGCAGTACTTC. This codes for CASSQDTGLDEQYF. The chain links TRBV14 to TRBJ2-7; the D gene is possibly TRBD1 (6 bases). The V end was cut by 0 bases, the J end by 5 bases, with 11 bases between. The CDR3 is 14 amino acids. Germline lookup yields CDR1 SGHDN and CDR2 FVKESK.

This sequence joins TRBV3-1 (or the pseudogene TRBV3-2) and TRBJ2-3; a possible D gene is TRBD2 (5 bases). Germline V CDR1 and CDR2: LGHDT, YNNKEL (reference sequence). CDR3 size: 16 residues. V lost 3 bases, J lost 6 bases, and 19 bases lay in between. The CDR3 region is CASSQPGFGRADTQYF. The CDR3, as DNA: TGTGCCAGCAGCCAGCCCGGGTTTGGGAGAGCGGATACGCAGTATTTT.

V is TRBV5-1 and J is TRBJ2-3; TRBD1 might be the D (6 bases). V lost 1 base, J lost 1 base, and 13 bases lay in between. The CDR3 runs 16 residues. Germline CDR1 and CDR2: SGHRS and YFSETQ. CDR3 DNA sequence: TGCGCCAGCAGCTTGACGTTGGGGGCGCGCACAGATACGCAGTATTTT. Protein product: CASSLTLGARTDTQYF.

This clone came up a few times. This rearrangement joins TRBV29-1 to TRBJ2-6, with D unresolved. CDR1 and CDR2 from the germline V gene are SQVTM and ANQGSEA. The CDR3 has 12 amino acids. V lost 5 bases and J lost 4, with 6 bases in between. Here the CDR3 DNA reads TGCAGCGTTAATTCGGGGGCCAACGTCCTGACTTTC. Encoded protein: CSVNSGANVLTF.

The CDR3 coding sequence is TGTGCCAGCAGCTCTATGGACAGGCAAAATGAGCAGTTCTTC. As protein: CASSSMDRQNEQFF. The rearrangement links TRBV7-6 to TRBJ2-1; 7 bases agree with TRBD1. Looked up from germline, CDR1 is SGHVS and CDR2 is FNYEAQ. This CDR3 spans 14 amino acids. After removal of 4 bases from V and 7 bases from J, the junction contained 7 bases not matched to a gene. Full variable domain (outside the CDR3, taken from reference TRBV7-6 and TRBJ2-1): GAGVSQSPRYKVTKRGQDVALRCDPISGHVSLYWYRQALGQGPEFLTYFNYEAQQDKSGLPNDRFSAERPEGSISTLTIQRTEQRDSAMYRCASSSMDRQNEQFFGPGTRLTVL.

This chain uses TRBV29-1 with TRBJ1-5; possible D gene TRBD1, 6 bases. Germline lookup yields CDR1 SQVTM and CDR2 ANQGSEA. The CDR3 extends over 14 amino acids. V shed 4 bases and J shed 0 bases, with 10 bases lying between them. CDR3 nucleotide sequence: TGCAGCGTTGTTGACAGGATTAGCAATCAGCCCCAGCATTTT. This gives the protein CSVVDRISNQPQHF. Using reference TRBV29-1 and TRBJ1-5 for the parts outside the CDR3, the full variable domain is SAVISQKPSRDICQRGTSLTIQCQVDSQVTMMFWYRQQPGQSLTLIATANQGSEATYESGFVIDKFPISRPNLTFSTLTVSNMSPEDSSIYLCSVVDRISNQPQHFGDGTRLSIL.

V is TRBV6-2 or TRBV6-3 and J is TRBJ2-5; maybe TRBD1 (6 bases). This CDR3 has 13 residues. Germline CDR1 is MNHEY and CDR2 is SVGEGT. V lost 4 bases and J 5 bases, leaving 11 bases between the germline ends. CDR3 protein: CASSLGQFETQYF. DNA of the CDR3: TGTGCCAGCAGTTTGGGACAATTTGAGACCCAGTACTTC.

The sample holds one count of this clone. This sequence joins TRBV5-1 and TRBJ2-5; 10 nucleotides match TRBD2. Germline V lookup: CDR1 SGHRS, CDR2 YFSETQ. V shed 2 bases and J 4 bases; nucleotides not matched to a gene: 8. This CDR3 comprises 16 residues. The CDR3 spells CASSFLSGRARETQYF. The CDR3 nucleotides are TGCGCCAGCAGCTTCTTGAGCGGGAGGGCGCGAGAGACCCAGTACTTC.

CDR3 region: CATSDQAQGPQHF. For the CDR3, the DNA is TGTGCCACCAGTGACCAGGCACAGGGGCCCCAGCATTTT. The chain links TRBV24-1 to TRBJ1-5, with a tentative D call TRBD1 (6 bases). Deletions cut 4 bases from V and 9 bases from J, with 12 bases between. In germline, CDR1 is KGHDR, CDR2 SFDVKD. The CDR3 covers 13 residues.

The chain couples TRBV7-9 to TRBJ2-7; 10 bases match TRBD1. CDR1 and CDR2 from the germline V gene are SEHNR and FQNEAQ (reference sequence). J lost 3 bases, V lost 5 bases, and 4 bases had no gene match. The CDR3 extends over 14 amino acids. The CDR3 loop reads CASSADRGGYEQYF. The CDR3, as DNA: TGTGCCAGCAGCGCGGACAGGGGGGGCTACGAGCAGTACTTC. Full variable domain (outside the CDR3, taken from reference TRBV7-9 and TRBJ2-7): DTGVSQNPRHKITKRGQNVTFRCDPISEHNRLYWYRQTLGQGPEFLTYFQNEAQLEKSRLLSDRFSAERPKGSFSTLEIQRTEQGDSAMYLCASSADRGGYEQYFGPGTRLTVT.

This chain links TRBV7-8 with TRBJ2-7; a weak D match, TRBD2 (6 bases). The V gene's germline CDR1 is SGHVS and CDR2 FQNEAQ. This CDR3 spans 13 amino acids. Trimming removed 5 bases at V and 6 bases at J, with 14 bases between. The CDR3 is CASSPGGVGEQYF. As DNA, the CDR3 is TGTGCCAGCAGCCCCGGCGGGGTGGGCGAGCAGTACTTC.

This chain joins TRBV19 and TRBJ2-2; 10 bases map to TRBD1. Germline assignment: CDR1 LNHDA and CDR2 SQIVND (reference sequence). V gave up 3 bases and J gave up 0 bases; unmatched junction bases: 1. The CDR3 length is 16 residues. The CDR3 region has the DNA TGTGCCAGTAGTATTGGGACAGGGGCGAACACCGGGGAGCTGTTTTTT. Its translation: CASSIGTGANTGELFF. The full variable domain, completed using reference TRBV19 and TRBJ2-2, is DGGITQSPKYLFRKEGQNVTLSCEQNLNHDAMYWYRQDPGQGLRLIYYSQIVNDFQKGDIAEGYSVSREKKESFPLTVTSAQKNPTAFYLCASSIGTGANTGELFFGEGSRLTVL.

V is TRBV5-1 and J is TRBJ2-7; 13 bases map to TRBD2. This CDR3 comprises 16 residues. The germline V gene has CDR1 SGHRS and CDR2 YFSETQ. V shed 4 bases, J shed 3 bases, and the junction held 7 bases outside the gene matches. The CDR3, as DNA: TGCGCCAGCAGCGGGGGGACTAGCGGGGATAACTACGAGCAGTACTTC. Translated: CASSGGTSGDNYEQYF.

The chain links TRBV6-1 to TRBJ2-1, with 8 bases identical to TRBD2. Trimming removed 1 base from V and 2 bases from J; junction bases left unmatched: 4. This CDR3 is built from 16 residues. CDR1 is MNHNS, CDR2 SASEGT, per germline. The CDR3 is CASSEVPGGTYNEQFF. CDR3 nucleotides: TGTGCCAGCAGTGAAGTACCGGGAGGGACCTACAATGAGCAGTTCTTC.

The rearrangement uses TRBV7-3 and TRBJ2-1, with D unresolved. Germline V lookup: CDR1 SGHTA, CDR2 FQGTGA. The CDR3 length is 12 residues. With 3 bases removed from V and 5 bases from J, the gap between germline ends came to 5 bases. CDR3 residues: CASSFRDNEQFF. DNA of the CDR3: TGTGCCAGCAGCTTTAGGGACAATGAGCAGTTCTTC. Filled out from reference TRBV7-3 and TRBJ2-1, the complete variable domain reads GAGVSQTPSNKVTEKGKYVELRCDPISGHTALYWYRQSLGQGPEFLIYFQGTGAADDSGLPNDRFFAVRPEGSVSTLKIQRTERGDSAVYLCASSFRDNEQFFGPGTRLTVL.

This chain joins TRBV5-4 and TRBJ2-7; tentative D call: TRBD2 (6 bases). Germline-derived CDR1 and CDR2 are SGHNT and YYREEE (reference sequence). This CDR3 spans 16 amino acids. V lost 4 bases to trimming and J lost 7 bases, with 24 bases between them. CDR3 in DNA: TGTGCCAGCAGCAGAACTAATAGCGGATCCCTAAATGAGCAGTACTTC. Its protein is CASSRTNSGSLNEQYF.

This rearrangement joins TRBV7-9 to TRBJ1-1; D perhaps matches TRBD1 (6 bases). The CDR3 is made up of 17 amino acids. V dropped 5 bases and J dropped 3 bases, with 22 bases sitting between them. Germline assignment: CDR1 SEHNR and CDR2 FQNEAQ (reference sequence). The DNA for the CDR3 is TGTGCCAGCAGCCTCGCCGGACAGCTCGGCTTGTACACTGAAGCTTTCTTT. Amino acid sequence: CASSLAGQLGLYTEAFF.

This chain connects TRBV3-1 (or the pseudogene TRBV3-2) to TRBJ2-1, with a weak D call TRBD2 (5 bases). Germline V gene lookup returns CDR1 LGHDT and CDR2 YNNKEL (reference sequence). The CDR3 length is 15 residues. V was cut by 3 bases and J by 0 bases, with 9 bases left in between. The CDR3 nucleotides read TGTGCCAGCAGCCAGCTCCGGGACTCCTACAATGAGCAGTTCTTC. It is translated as CASSQLRDSYNEQFF.

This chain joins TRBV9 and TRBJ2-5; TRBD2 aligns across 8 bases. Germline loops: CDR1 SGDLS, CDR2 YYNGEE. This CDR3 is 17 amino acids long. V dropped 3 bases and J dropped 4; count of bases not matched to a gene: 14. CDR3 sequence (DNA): TGTGCCAGCAGCGGACCCTTGGGACTAGGTGGGGGAGAGACCCAGTACTTC. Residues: CASSGPLGLGGGETQYF.

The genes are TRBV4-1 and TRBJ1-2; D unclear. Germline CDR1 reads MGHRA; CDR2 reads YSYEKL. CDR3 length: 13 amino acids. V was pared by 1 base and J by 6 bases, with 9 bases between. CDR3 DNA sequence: TGCGCCAGCAGCCAAGTGTGGGGTCATGGCTACACCTTC. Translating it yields CASSQVWGHGYTF.

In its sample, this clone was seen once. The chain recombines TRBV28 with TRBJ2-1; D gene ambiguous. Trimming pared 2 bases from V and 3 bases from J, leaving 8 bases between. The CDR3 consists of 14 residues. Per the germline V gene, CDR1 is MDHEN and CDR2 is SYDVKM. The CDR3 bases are TGTGCCAGCAGTTTAGCCCCCTTCTACAATGAGCAGTTCTTC. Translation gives CASSLAPFYNEQFF.

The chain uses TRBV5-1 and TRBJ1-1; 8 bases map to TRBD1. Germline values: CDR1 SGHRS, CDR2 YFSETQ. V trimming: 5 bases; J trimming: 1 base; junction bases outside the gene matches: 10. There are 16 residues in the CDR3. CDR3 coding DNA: TGCGCCAGCAGAATTCGCACAGGGGGATGGAACACTGAAGCTTTCTTT. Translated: CASRIRTGGWNTEAFF.

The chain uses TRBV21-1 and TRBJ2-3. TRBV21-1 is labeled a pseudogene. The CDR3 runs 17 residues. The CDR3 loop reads CASSNIRDPQGTDTQYF. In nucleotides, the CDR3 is TGTGCCAGCAGCAACATCCGGGACCCTCAGGGAACAGATACGCAGTATTTT.

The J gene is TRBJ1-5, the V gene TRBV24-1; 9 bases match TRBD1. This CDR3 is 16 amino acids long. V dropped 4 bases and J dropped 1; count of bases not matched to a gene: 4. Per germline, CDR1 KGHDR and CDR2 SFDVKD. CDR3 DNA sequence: TGTGCCACCAGTGACACGGACAGGGGAAGCAATCAGCCCCAGCATTTT. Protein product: CATSDTDRGSNQPQHF.

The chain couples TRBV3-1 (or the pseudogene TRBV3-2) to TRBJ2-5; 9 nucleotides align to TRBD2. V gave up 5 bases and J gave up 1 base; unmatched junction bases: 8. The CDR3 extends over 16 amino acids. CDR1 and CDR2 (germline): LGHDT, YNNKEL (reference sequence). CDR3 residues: CASSSHLAGIQETQYF. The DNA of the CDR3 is TGTGCCAGCAGCTCGCACCTAGCGGGAATCCAAGAGACCCAGTACTTC.